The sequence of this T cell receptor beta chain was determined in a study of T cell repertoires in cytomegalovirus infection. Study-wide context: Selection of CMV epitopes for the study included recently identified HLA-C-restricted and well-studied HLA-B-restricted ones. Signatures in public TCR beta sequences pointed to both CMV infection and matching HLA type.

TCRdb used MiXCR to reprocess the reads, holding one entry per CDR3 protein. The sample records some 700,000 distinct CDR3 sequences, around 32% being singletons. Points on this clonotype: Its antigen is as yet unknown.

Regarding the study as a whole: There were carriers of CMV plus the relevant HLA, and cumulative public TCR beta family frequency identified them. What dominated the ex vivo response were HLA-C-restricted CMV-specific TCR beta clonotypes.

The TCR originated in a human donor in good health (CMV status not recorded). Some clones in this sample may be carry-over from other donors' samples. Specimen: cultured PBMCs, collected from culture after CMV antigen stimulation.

CDR3 sequence: CASSFPSRGNEQFF. The CDR3 DNA is TGTGCCAGCAGCTTCCCATCCAGGGGCAATGAGCAGTTCTTC. The genes are TRBV7-9 and TRBJ2-1, with TRBD1 as a possible D gene (6 bases). V lost 3 bases to trimming and J lost 6 bases, with 12 bases between them. Per germline, CDR1 SEHNR and CDR2 FQNEAQ (reference sequence). This CDR3 has 14 residues.